Listed below are T cell receptor beta chains from one sample, sequenced in a study of identical twins. TCRdb analysed the 5' RACE reads with MiXCR anew, one entry per CDR3 protein. Among more than 1.5 million distinct CDR3 sequences listed, less than 35% were seen once. The sample comprised cord blood. The receptors were sampled from a newborn girl in good health. CDR3s include the opening cysteine and the closing phenylalanine or tryptophan. Each record gives: clone size, V gene, CDR3 protein. Size values are once, few and many counts, or a class for expanded clones, and some rows have none.

- TRBV25-1 CASSGQRSIRRPYREEKLFF
many TRBV28 CASSRHQGREENNEQFF
many TRBV20-1 CSATGLAGLGDTQYF
few TRBV6-5 CASRNHQAYTF
few TRBV5-1 CASSSQPGQGIDTQYF
- TRBV4-1 CASSHTLGAGGSTDTQYF
once TRBV20-1 CSASWAGTGNQPQHF
- TRBV4-2 CASSPTGTAACEQYF
- TRBV5-1 CASSYFPRLTTRERFF
- TRBV12-3/TRBV12-4 CASSPPRERYEQYF
few TRBV7-2 CASSKGSGELFF
- TRBV6-1 CVSSEYWPGDGPGYGYTF
- TRBV25-1 CASSGALWGDTQYF
- TRBV20-1 CSASGLAGASSYNEQYF
few TRBV28 CASGTGGFEKLFF
- TRBV12-3/TRBV12-4 CASRQGALDNEQFF
- TRBV6-6 CASSRRTGLESTDTQYF
- TRBV28 CASSFFAGPSYEQYF
few TRBV20-1 CSADRDRDGYTF
- TRBV10-3 CAISAPGAFNSPPHF
- TRBV10-3 CAISEGQGQEAQYF
many TRBV12-3/TRBV12-4 CASSGTTYNEQFF
- TRBV13 CASSLSEARTPGWGNGYTF
- TRBV27 CASSFRRGRYTEAFF
- TRBV20-1 CSTRLAGGTDTQYF
many TRBV9 CASRTGVGYTF
- TRBV12-5 CASGWTGDNEQYF
few TRBV14 CASSQGWWRVNRNEQFF
- TRBV20-1 CSAPTSRAKNIQYF
few TRBV3-1 CASSLTGTYEQFF
few TRBV20-1 CSARDTSGSSYEQYF
- TRBV6-1 CASSEGRLNQPQHF
- TRBV4-2 CASSQAPPGGAFYGYTF
- TRBV11-2 CASSLDGTGTYEQYF
- TRBV6-1 CAGSLLAGVYEQYF
few TRBV6-2/TRBV6-3 CASSSDSGRGETQYF
- TRBV6-6 CASYGRITDTQYF
- TRBV2 CASTWGTATEAFF
- TRBV6-1 CASSPLTGRHQETQYF
few TRBV29-1 CSVEDRFGQRTDTQYF
few TRBV20-1 CSASETIAGPLTDTQYF
few TRBV10-3 CAITGTSYTEAFF
few TRBV20-1 CSAGTSGVSYNEQFF
- TRBV20-1 CSAGPHNEQFF
- TRBV4-1 CASSQDGGTPNNEQFF
- TRBV29-1 CRASGISYEQYF
few TRBV29-1 CSVGTGMNTGELFF
many TRBV12-3/TRBV12-4 CASSFRVREQYF
few TRBV7-2 CASKGTSGDTQYF
few TRBV4-2 CASSQEVRRYNEQFF
few TRBV2 CASTSAANQPQHF
few TRBV5-6 CASEGRTSTDTQYF
- TRBV6-2/TRBV6-3 CASSYRGTGGRNTEAFF
few TRBV12-3/TRBV12-4 CASSLHMGRPQYF
few TRBV5-4 CASSPTTDYNEQFF